One TCR beta chain is described in this entry. Its matching antigen is unknown. One end of the junction fails to match germline, which may point to a read error. This sample is drawn from a study of post-analysis software for immune sequencing data. cDNA libraries for TCR beta contained unique molecular identifiers. MiXCR was run by TCRdb on the PCR reads, yielding one entry per CDR3 protein. The sample contains 700,000 to 800,000 distinct CDR3 sequences, roughly 27% of which appear only once. Germline lookup yields CDR1 MDHEN and CDR2 SYDVKM. This CDR3 is 17 amino acids long. Whole-study findings and limits: Roughly five TRBV segments, including TRBV5-6, TRBV5-1 and TRBV20-1, were more frequent in patients than controls. Controls significantly exceeded multiple sclerosis patients in normalized Chao1 diversity.

Sequencing was performed on blood. The TCR was taken from a girl aged 5-17 years with multiple sclerosis. V gene TRBV28 combines with J gene TRBJ1-6, with D possibly matching TRBD1 (5 bases). The CDR3 reads CASSSPGRTVGGSPLHF. Written as DNA, the CDR3 is TGTGCCAGCAGTTCTCCGGGACGAACCGTCGGCGGTTCACCTCTCCACTTT. Drawing the rest from reference TRBV28 and TRBJ1-6, the complete variable domain is DVKVTQSSRYLVKRTGEKVFLECVQDMDHENMFWYRQDPGLGLRLIYFSYDVKMKEKGDIPEGYSVSREKKERFSLILESASTNQTSMYLCASSSPGRTVGGSPLHFGNGTRLTVT.